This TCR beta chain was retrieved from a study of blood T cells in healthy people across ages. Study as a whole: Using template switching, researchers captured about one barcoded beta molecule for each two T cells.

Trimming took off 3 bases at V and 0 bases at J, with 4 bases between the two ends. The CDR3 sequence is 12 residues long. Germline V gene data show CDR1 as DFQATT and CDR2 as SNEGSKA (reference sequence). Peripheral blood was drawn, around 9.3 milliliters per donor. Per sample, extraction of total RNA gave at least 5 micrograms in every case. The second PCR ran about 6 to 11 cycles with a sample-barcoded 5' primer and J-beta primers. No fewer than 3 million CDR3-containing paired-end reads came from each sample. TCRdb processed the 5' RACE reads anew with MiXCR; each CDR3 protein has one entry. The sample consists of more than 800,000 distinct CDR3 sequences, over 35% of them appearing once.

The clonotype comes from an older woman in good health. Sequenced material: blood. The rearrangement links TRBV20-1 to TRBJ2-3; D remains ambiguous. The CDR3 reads CSASGSTDTQYF. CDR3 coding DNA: TGCAGTGCTAGCGGTAGCACAGATACGCAGTATTTT.